These T cell receptor beta chains were read from a single sample in a study of CD8+ T cells in alopecia areata. Produced via immunoSEQ multiplex PCR; TCRdb's table is partial and in-frame only. The data hold roughly 200,000 clones, with 45% to 70% observed a single time. The sequencing sample was made of CD8+ T cells sorted from blood. The receptors shown here come from a human donor in good health. CDR3s include the opening cysteine and the closing phenylalanine or tryptophan. D genes are given only for firm matches. The size field is filled for only some rows; it gives once, few, many or a size class.

d_call clone_size j_call v_call cdr3_aa cdr3_nt
TRBD1 . TRBJ1-2 TRBV30 CAWSVTGGAYDGYTF TGTGCCTGGAGTGTGACAGGGGGCGCGTACGATGGCTACACCTTC
TRBD1 . TRBJ1-2 TRBV5-1 CASSLDPDRGDGYTF TGCGCCAGCAGCTTGGATCCGGACAGGGGGGATGGCTACACCTTC
TRBD2 . TRBJ2-5 TRBV6-5 CASRQSGGTQETQYF TGTGCCAGCAGGCAGAGCGGGGGGACTCAAGAGACCCAGTACTTC
. . TRBJ2-7 TRBV5-4 CASSYLYEQYF TGTGCCAGCAGCTACCTCTACGAGCAGTACTTC
. few TRBJ1-2 TRBV10-2 CATRSSQRGYTF TGCGCCACTCGAAGCTCCCAACGGGGCTACACCTTC
TRBD1 many TRBJ2-1 TRBV7-9 CASRYGQGVYNEQFF TGTGCCAGCAGATACGGACAGGGAGTCTACAATGAGCAGTTCTTC
. few TRBJ2-7 TRBV4-1 CASSPLGHNYEQYF TGCGCCAGCAGCCCCCTGGGCCACAACTACGAGCAGTACTTC
TRBD1 . TRBJ1-1 TRBV9 CASSDGQEGDTEAFF TGTGCCAGCAGTGACGGACAGGAGGGGGACACTGAAGCTTTCTTT
. few TRBJ2-1 TRBV10-2 CASTEAGGGRGEQFF TGCGCCAGCACGGAGGCGGGCGGGGGCCGGGGTGAGCAGTTCTTC
. . TRBJ2-3 TRBV19 CASSRLRGETQYF TGTGCCAGTAGTAGACTACGCGGCGAAACGCAGTATTTT
. . TRBJ1-2 TRBV11-2 CASSPRSTADYGYTF TGTGCCAGCAGCCCCCGATCGACAGCGGACTATGGCTACACCTTC
. . TRBJ2-7 TRBV7-9 CAFQGGSNEQYF TGTGCCTTCCAAGGGGGTTCGAACGAGCAGTACTTC
. . TRBJ1-1 TRBV6-5 CASSYTVNTEAFF TGTGCCAGCAGTTATACAGTGAACACTGAAGCTTTCTTT
TRBD1 few TRBJ1-2 TRBV13 CASSFGTGEDGYTF TGTGCCAGCAGCTTCGGGACAGGGGAGGATGGCTACACCTTC
TRBD1 . TRBJ2-7 TRBV29-1 CSVEAPLAGTGGYEQYF TGCAGCGTTGAAGCCCCGCTTGCTGGGACAGGGGGCTACGAGCAGTACTTC
. . TRBJ2-5 TRBV7-9 CASSLPIGTATQETQYF TGTGCCAGCAGCTTGCCCATCGGGACCGCGACACAAGAGACCCAGTACTTC
TRBD2 few TRBJ2-5 TRBV7-9 CASNPAGDKETQYF TGTGCCAGCAATCCAGCGGGGGATAAAGAGACCCAGTACTTC
. . TRBJ2-7 TRBV4-1 CASSQPLSYEQYF TGCGCCAGCAGCCAACCTCTCTCCTACGAGCAGTACTTC
. . TRBJ1-1 TRBV4-2 CASSQEDRNTEAFF TGTGCCAGCAGCCAAGAGGACAGGAACACTGAAGCTTTCTTT
. . TRBJ2-4 TRBV13 CASSSRGVAKNIQYF TGTGCCAGCAGCTCTAGGGGGGTAGCCAAAAACATTCAGTACTTC
. . TRBJ2-7 TRBV29-1 CSASDTYEQYF TGCAGCGCCTCGGACACCTACGAGCAGTACTTC
TRBD1 . TRBJ1-1 TRBV12-5 CATSDRPLVAEAFF TGTGCTACCTCGGACAGGCCGCTAGTCGCTGAAGCTTTCTTT
. . TRBJ1-6 TRBV7-9 CASSPSQRDSPLHF TGTGCCAGCAGCCCGTCACAAAGGGATTCACCCCTCCACTTT
. few TRBJ1-1 TRBV19 CASTAGLNTEAFF TGTGCCAGTACCGCGGGTCTGAACACTGAAGCTTTCTTT
. few TRBJ2-1 TRBV18 CASSPSVSYNEQFF TGTGCCAGCTCACCATCAGTCTCCTACAATGAGCAGTTCTTC
. few TRBJ2-3 TRBV7-9 CASRGLPDTDTQYF TGTGCCAGCAGGGGACTCCCCGACACAGATACGCAGTATTTT
. . TRBJ1-2 TRBV25-1 CASSEFTGQDNYGYTF TGTGCCAGCAGTGAATTCACGGGCCAGGACAACTATGGCTACACCTTC
TRBD2 . TRBJ2-1 TRBV7-9 CASSFEGGRGEQFF TGTGCCAGCAGCTTCGAGGGAGGGCGAGGTGAGCAGTTCTTC
. . TRBJ2-5 TRBV2 CASSEETNQETQYF TGTGCCAGCAGTGAAGAGACAAATCAAGAGACCCAGTACTTC
. . TRBJ1-2 TRBV25-1 CASTIGERAGGYTF TGTGCCAGCACCATAGGGGAGAGGGCTGGTGGCTACACCTTC
TRBD1 few TRBJ1-1 TRBV4-1 CASSHLGQVAEAFF TGCGCCAGCAGCCACTTAGGACAGGTCGCTGAAGCTTTCTTT
TRBD1 . TRBJ2-2 TRBV30 CACARQGDYNTGELFF TGTGCCTGCGCCCGACAGGGGGACTACAACACCGGGGAGCTGTTTTTT
. few TRBJ1-1 TRBV9 CASSGLKGSTEAFF TGTGCCAGCAGCGGGCTCAAGGGGAGCACTGAAGCTTTCTTT
TRBD2 . TRBJ2-1 TRBV5-1 CASSLRLAEQFF TGCGCCAGCAGCTTACGACTAGCTGAGCAGTTCTTC
TRBD1 . TRBJ2-2 TRBV9 CASSLEQGSTGELFF TGTGCCAGCAGCCTCGAACAGGGGAGCACCGGGGAGCTGTTTTTT
. . TRBJ2-5 TRBV6-5 CASSYCQETQYF TGTGCCAGCAGTTACTGCCAAGAGACCCAGTACTTC
TRBD2 . TRBJ2-1 TRBV4-1 CASSPVSLAGGPESNEQFF TGCGCCAGCAGCCCGGTGAGTTTAGCGGGAGGACCCGAGTCCAATGAGCAGTTCTTC